The T cell receptor beta chain under discussion was sequenced for a study of post-analysis software for immune sequencing data. Whole-study results and caveats: Strong co-clustering by F measure was seen for same-batch samples. Comparison of patients with controls showed five TRBV segments more frequent in patients, TRBV5-6, TRBV5-1 and TRBV20-1 among them. Patients with multiple sclerosis recorded significantly lower normalized Chao1 diversity than controls, the study found.

Tagging with unique molecular identifiers was a feature of the TCR beta cDNA libraries. Using its own MiXCR run on the PCR reads, TCRdb lists one record per CDR3 protein. This sample has approximately 460,000 distinct CDR3 sequences, with less than 45% found just once. The CDR3 extends over 13 amino acids. Germline CDR1 reads SEHNR; CDR2 reads FQNEAQ (reference sequence). As for this clonotype: What it binds is unknown. One junction end does not reproduce the germline sequence, and a read error may be involved.

The sample consisted of blood. The sequence came from a girl between 10 and 17 years old with multiple sclerosis. The genes are TRBV7-9 and TRBJ2-7; possible D gene TRBD2, 5 bases. The CDR3 DNA reads TGTGCCAGAAGCTTAGCGCAAGTTTACGAGCAGTACTTC. As protein: CARSLAQVYEQYF.